The sequence of this T cell receptor beta chain was determined in a study of control samples from healthy donors and cancer patients. This clone was found a few times. The CDR3 is 14 amino acids. CDR1 is SGDLS and CDR2 is YYNGEE in the germline V gene. The ends were cut back, 4 bases at V and 0 bases at J, with 10 bases in the middle. Only in-frame clones appear in the TCRdb table, and some are missing; sequencing was by immunoSEQ multiplex PCR. In the table there are about 100,000 clones, roughly 87% of which are singletons. The specimen was blood. The chain is built from TRBV9 and TRBJ1-1; perhaps TRBD1 as D (5 bases). This clonotype was sampled from a woman aged 45-59 years in good health. CDR3 DNA sequence: TGTGCCAGCAGCCTCGGGACCGTGAACACTGAAGCTTTCTTT. Translated: CASSLGTVNTEAFF.